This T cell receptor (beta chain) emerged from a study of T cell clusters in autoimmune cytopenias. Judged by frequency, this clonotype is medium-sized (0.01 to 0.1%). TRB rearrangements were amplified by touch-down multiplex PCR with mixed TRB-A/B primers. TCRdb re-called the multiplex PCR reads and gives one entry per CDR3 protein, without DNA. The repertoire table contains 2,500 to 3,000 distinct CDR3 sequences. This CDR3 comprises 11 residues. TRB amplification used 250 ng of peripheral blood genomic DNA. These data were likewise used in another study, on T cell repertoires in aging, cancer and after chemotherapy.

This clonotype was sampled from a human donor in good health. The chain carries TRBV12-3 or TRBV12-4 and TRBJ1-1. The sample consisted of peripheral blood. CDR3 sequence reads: CASSLFTEAFF.